This T cell receptor beta chain emerged from a study of blood T cell repertoires in COVID-19. Overall study context: From T cells, B-cell-depleted T cells, or PBMCs came the material, which was cDNA or gDNA.

Original data processing: Nucleated cell number was recorded as an estimate derived from reference gene primer amplification. Sequencing used immunoSEQ multiplex PCR; TCRdb keeps in-frame clones, though not all of them. V and J calls and clone size come straight from that table; D and trimming were deduced from the DNA. Of 150,000 or so clones listed, around 90% were seen once; the top ten hold about 2.5%. V lost 5 bases and J 0 bases, leaving 17 bases between the germline ends. This CDR3 comprises 17 residues. CDR1 is PRHDT, CDR2 FYEKMQ, per germline (reference sequence). The rearrangement uses TRBV13 and TRBJ1-3; D might be TRBD1 (6 bases). The clonotype was recovered from a man between 18 and 35 years old with acute or convalescent COVID-19. The sequenced sample was peripheral blood. The CDR3 sequence: CASSLTIGQSSGNTIYF. The CDR3 DNA is TGTGCCAGCAGCCTAACCATAGGACAGAGCTCTGGAAACACCATATATTTT.